These T cell receptor beta chains were read from a single sample in a study of T cells in Graves' hyperthyroidism and ophthalmopathy. TCRdb reprocessed the multiplex PCR reads with MiXCR, giving one entry per CDR3 protein. The sample holds approximately 510,000 distinct CDR3 sequences, approximately 49% seen once. Sequencing was carried out using peripheral blood or thyroid tissue (not recorded which). These receptor sequences come from an adult woman with Graves' disease, either hyperthyroidism or ophthalmopathy (not recorded which). The conserved cysteine and the conserved F or W are not part of the CDR3 here. Fields, in order: V gene, CDR3 protein.

>TRBV10-2
ASRQVPYEQY
>TRBV10-3
AISESAQGETQY
>TRBV2
ASSSDRVEQY
>TRBV4-3
ASSQDGSPATQY
>TRBV20-1
SAGLTAGGRQETQY
>TRBV7-2
ARREGGETQY
>TRBV3-1
ASSQVAANSPLH
>TRBV7-3
ASSSDFSYEQY
>TRBV6-5
ASSYVRPGELF
>TRBV25-1
ASSRMGAGVQETQY
>TRBV11-2
ASSSPGGGTGELF
>TRBV7-2
ASSAQLAGGWF
>TRBV14
ASSQGRNTEAF
>TRBV7-8
ASSLGPLGQGAGETQY
>TRBV14
ASSQGAIYEQY
>TRBV4-2
ASSQEGGAIGNTIY
>TRBV5-1
ASSLAAGAGGYA
>TRBV29-1
SVEGTLTGELF
>TRBV4-1
ASSQPYRGRNRSYT
>TRBV25-1
ASSQGLHQETQY
>TRBV20-1
SASLWTGRDEQF
>TRBV10-3
AISDGGPQH
>TRBV20-1
SAREGGGDTIY
>TRBV15
ATSRVGAGVLETQY